This is a list of T cell receptor beta chains from one sample in a study of blood T cell repertoires in COVID-19. Produced via immunoSEQ multiplex PCR; TCRdb's table is partial and in-frame only. The data show roughly 200,000 clones, approximately 88% seen once. The specimen was peripheral blood. The receptors were sampled from a man aged 35 to 55 with acute or convalescent COVID-19. CDR3s include the opening cysteine and the closing phenylalanine or tryptophan. A D gene is named only where the DNA matches it firmly. Some rows mark clone size as missing; the rest say once, few, many or name a class of expanded clone.

D gene,V gene,J gene,CDR3 length,clone size,CDR3 protein,CDR3 DNA
.,TRBV5-1,TRBJ1-1,14,.,CASSLKGENTEAFF,TGCGCCAGCAGCTTGAAAGGGGAAAACACTGAAGCTTTCTTT
.,TRBV5-1,TRBJ1-1,14,.,CASSLSGSNTEAFF,TGCGCCAGCAGCTTGAGCGGGTCGAACACTGAAGCTTTCTTT
.,TRBV10-2,TRBJ2-1,15,.,CASRRGEGAYNEQFF,TGCGCCAGCCGACGGGGAGAGGGCGCCTACAATGAGCAGTTCTTC
TRBD1,TRBV7-8,TRBJ1-1,16,.,CASSLAHSRGRFEAFF,TGTGCCAGCAGCTTAGCTCACAGCAGGGGGCGTTTTGAAGCTTTCTTT
.,TRBV18,TRBJ1-1,13,.,CASSPTVNTEAFF,TGTGCCAGCTCACCGACAGTGAACACTGAAGCTTTCTTT
.,TRBV7-3,TRBJ2-7,16,.,CASSLTEWVLGYEQYF,TGTGCCAGCAGCTTAACGGAGTGGGTCCTTGGGTACGAGCAGTACTTC
.,TRBV13,TRBJ2-2,16,.,CASSPWAGANTGELFF,TGTGCCAGCAGCCCCTGGGCCGGCGCGAACACCGGGGAGCTGTTTTTT
.,TRBV15,TRBJ1-1,15,.,CATSPDPTGNTEAFF,TGTGCCACCAGCCCCGATCCAACAGGGAACACTGAAGCTTTCTTT
.,TRBV13,TRBJ2-1,17,.,CASSFNGGASRFHEQFF,TGTGCCAGCAGCTTTAACGGCGGGGCATCTAGATTCCATGAGCAGTTCTTC
.,TRBV5-1,TRBJ2-3,13,.,CASSLAGRDTQYF,TGCGCCAGCAGCTTGGCCGGGAGAGATACGCAGTATTTT
TRBD1,TRBV5-6,TRBJ1-1,13,.,CASSPDRGAEAFF,TGTGCCAGCAGCCCGGACAGGGGGGCCGAAGCTTTCTTT
TRBD1,TRBV18,TRBJ1-1,15,.,CASSQPATGGTEAFF,TGTGCCAGCTCACAACCGGCGACAGGGGGCACTGAAGCTTTCTTT
TRBD1,TRBV25-1,TRBJ1-2,15,.,CASSVDRTGDYGYTF,TGTGCCAGCAGTGTAGATCGGACAGGGGACTATGGCTACACCTTC
.,TRBV19,TRBJ1-1,15,.,CASSPLYVRGTEAFF,TGTGCCAGTAGTCCCCTTTATGTCAGGGGCACTGAAGCTTTCTTT
.,TRBV6-5,TRBJ1-2,14,.,CASGQGGISYGYTF,TGTGCCAGCGGCCAGGGAGGGATTTCCTATGGCTACACCTTC
.,TRBV3-1/TRBV3-2,TRBJ1-4,16,.,CASSRRGRGENEKLFF,TGTGCCAGCAGCCGGAGAGGTAGAGGTGAAAATGAAAAACTGTTTTTT
TRBD2,TRBV11-2,TRBJ2-7,15,.,CASSYTSGRGYEQYF,TGTGCCAGCAGTTATACTAGCGGGAGGGGGTACGAGCAGTACTTC
.,TRBV5-1,TRBJ1-4,18,.,CASSWTPGHRATNEKLFF,TGCGCCAGCAGCTGGACACCGGGACACCGGGCAACTAATGAAAAACTGTTTTTT
.,TRBV19,TRBJ1-1,14,few,CASSIVQTNTEAFF,TGTGCCAGTAGTATAGTACAGACGAACACTGAAGCTTTCTTT